This T cell receptor (beta chain) was observed in a study of T cell responses to AZD1222 COVID-19 vaccine. Germline CDR1 reads SGHTA; CDR2 reads FQGNSA. V lost 2 bases, J lost 3 bases, and 13 bases lay in between. The CDR3 contains 15 residues. This clone was seen a few times. Sequenced by immunoSEQ multiplex PCR; TCRdb stores in-frame clones only, minus some. This table has about 66,000 clones, 70% to 80% appearing once. The rearrangement joins TRBV7-2 to TRBJ1-2; perhaps TRBD1 as D (5 bases). The material was peripheral blood, obtained on day 0 of MenACWY control vaccination. This TCR came from an adult in good health. The CDR3 nucleotides are TGTGCCAGCAGCTTAAGGGCGGCGGGGGACTATGGCTACACCTTC. Amino acid sequence: CASSLRAAGDYGYTF. The full variable domain, rest sourced from reference TRBV7-2 and TRBJ1-2, is GAGVSQSPSNKVTEKGKDVELRCDPISGHTALYWYRQSLGQGLEFLIYFQGNSAPDKSGLPSDRFSAERTGGSVSTLTIQRTQQEDSAVYLCASSLRAAGDYGYTFGSGTRLTVV.